The T cell receptor (beta chain) under discussion was sequenced for a study of blood T cell repertoires in COVID-19. Study overall: PBMCs, B-cell-depleted T cells, or T cells were the source of the cDNA or gDNA that made up the material.

Between the trimmed V and J ends, which lost 2 bases and 6 bases, there was a span of 17 bases. Germline CDR1 and CDR2: LGHDT and YNNKEL (reference sequence). The CDR3 has 16 amino acids. This table comes from immunoSEQ multiplex PCR, and its TCRdb copy is limited to in-frame clones, with some not included. The top ten clones hold around 8.2% of a sample with 180,000 or so clones, just over 85% of them seen once. This rearrangement joins TRBV3-1 (or the pseudogene TRBV3-2) to TRBJ2-1; D might be TRBD1 (6 bases). The clonotype comes from a man aged 55-75 years with acute or convalescent COVID-19. The sequenced sample consisted of peripheral blood. The chain's CDR3 is CASSQFRGSRANEQFF. DNA for the CDR3: TGTGCCAGCAGCCAATTCAGGGGCAGCAGAGCCAATGAGCAGTTCTTC.